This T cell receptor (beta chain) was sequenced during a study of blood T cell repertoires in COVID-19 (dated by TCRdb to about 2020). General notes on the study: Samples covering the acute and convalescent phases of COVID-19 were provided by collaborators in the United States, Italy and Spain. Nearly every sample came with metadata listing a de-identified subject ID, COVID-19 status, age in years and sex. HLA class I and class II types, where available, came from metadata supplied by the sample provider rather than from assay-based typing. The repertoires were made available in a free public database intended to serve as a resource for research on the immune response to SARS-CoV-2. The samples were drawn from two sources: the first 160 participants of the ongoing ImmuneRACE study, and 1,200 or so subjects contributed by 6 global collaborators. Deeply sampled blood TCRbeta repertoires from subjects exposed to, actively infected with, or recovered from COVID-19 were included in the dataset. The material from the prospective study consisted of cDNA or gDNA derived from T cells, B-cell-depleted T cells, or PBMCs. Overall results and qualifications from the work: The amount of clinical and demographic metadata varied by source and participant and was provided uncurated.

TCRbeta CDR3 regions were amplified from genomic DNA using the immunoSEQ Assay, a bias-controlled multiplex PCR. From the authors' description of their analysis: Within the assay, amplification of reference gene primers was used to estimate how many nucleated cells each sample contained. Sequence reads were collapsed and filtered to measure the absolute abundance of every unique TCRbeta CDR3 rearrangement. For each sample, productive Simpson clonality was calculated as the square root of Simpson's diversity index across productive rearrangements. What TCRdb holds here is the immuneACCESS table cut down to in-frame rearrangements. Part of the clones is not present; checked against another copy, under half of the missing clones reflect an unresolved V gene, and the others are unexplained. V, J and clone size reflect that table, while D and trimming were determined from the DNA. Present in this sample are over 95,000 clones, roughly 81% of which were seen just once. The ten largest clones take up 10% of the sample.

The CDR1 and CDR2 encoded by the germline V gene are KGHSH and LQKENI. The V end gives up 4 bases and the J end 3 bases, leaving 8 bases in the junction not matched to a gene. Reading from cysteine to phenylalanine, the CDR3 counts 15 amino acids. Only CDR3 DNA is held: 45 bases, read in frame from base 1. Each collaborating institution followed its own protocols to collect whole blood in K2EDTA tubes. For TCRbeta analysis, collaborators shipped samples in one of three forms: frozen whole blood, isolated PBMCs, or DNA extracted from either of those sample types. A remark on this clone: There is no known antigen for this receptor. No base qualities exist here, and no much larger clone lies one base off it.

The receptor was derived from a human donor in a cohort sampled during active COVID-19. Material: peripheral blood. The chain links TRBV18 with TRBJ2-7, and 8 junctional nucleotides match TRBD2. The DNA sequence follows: TGTGCCAGCTCACAAACGGGGGGGGGAAGCTACGAGCAGTACTTC. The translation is CASSQTGGGSYEQYF. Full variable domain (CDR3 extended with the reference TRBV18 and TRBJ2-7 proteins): NAGVMQNPRHLVRRRGQEARLRCSPMKGHSHVYWYRQLPEEGLKFMVYLQKENIIDESGMPKERFSAEFPKEGPSILRIQQVVRGDSAAYFCASSQTGGGSYEQYFGPGTRLTVT.